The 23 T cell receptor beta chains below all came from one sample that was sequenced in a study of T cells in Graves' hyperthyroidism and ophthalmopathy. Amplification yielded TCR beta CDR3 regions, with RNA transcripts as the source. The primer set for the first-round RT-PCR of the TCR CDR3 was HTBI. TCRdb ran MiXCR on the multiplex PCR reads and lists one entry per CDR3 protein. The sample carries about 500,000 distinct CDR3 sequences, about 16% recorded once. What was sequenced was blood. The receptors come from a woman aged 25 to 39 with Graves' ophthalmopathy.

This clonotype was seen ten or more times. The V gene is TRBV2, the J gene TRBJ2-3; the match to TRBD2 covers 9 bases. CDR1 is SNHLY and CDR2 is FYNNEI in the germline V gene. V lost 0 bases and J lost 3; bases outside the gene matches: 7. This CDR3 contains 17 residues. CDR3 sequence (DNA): TGTGCCAGCAGTGAAGCTTCAGCGGGAGGAGGGACAGATACGCAGTATTTT. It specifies CASSEASAGGGTDTQYF.

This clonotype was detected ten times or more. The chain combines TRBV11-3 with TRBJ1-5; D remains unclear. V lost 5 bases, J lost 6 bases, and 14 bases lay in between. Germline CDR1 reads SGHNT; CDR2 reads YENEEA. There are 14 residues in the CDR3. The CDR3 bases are TGTGCCAGCAGCGTAGTACGCGGGTTTCAGCCCCAGCATTTT. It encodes CASSVVRGFQPQHF. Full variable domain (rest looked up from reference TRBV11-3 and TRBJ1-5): EAGVVQSPRYKIIEKKQPVAFWCNPISGHNTLYWYLQNLGQGPELLIRYENEEAVDDSQLPKDRFSAERLKGVDSTLKIQPAELGDSAVYLCASSVVRGFQPQHFGDGTRLSIL.

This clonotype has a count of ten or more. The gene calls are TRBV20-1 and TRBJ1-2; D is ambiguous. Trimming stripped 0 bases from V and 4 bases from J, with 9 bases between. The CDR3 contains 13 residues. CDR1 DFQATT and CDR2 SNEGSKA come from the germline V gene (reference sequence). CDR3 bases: TGCAGTGCTAGAGATAGCAGGACCTATGGCTACACCTTC. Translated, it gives CSARDSRTYGYTF.

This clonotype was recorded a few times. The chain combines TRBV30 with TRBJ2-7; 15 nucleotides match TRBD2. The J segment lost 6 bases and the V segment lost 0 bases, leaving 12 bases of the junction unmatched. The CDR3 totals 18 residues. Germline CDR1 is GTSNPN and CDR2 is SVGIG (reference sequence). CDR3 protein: CAWSVLGLAGGRTCEQYF. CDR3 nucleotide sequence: TGTGCCTGGAGTGTACTGGGACTAGCGGGAGGAAGAACCTGCGAGCAGTACTTC.

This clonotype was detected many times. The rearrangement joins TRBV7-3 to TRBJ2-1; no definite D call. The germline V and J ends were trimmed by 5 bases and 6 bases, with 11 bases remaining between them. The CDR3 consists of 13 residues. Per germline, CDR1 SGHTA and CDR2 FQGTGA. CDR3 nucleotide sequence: TGTGCCAGCAGCCTAGATATACTCAATGAGCAGTTCTTC. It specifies CASSLDILNEQFF.

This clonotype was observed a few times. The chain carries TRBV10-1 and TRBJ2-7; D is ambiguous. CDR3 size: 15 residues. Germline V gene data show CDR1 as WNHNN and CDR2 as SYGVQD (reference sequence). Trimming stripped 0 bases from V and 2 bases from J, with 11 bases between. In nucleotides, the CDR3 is TGCGCCAGCAGTGAGTCTCAATGGAATACCTACGAGCAGTACTTC. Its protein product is CASSESQWNTYEQYF.

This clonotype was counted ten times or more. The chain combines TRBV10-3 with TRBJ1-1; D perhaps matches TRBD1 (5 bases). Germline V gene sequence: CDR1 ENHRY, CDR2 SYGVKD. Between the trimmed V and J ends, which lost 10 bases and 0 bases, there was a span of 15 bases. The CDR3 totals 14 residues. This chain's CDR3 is CATAPGPLNTEAFF. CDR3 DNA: TGTGCCACGGCCCCGGGACCCTTGAACACTGAAGCTTTCTTT.

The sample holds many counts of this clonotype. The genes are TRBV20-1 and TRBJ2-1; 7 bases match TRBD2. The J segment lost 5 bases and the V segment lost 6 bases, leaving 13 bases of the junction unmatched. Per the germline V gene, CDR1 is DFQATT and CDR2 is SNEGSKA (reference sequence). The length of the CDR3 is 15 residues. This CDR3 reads CSAPSGGDPNNEQFF. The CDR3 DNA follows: TGCAGTGCCCCATCGGGGGGAGACCCCAACAATGAGCAGTTCTTC.

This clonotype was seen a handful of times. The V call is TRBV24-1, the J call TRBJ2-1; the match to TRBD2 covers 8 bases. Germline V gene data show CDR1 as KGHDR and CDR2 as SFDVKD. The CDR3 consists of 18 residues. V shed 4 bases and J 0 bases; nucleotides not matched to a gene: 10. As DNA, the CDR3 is TGTGCCACCAGTGACTTGAGCGGGAGAGGCTCCTCCTACAATGAGCAGTTCTTC. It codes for CATSDLSGRGSSYNEQFF.

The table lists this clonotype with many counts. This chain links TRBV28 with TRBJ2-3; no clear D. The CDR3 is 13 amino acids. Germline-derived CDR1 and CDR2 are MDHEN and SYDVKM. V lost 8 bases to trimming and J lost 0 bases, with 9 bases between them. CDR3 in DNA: TGTGCCAGCCAAACAACTAGCACAGATACGCAGTATTTT. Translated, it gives CASQTTSTDTQYF. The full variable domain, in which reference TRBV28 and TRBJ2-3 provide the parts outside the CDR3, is DVKVTQSSRYLVKRTGEKVFLECVQDMDHENMFWYRQDPGLGLRLIYFSYDVKMKEKGDIPEGYSVSREKKERFSLILESASTNQTSMYLCASQTTSTDTQYFGPGTRLTVL.

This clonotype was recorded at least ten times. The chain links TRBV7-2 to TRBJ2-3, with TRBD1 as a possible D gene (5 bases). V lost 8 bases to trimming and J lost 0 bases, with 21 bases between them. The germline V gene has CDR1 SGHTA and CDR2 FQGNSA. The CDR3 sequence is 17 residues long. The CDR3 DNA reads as TGTGCCAGCGTCCGCAAATTGACAGCAACTAGCACAGATACGCAGTATTTT. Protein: CASVRKLTATSTDTQYF.

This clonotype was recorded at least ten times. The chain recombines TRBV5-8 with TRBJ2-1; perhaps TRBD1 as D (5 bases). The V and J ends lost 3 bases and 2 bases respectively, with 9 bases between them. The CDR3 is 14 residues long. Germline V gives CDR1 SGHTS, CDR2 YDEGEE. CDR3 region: CASSSTVTYNEQFF. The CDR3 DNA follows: TGTGCCAGCAGCTCGACAGTGACCTACAATGAGCAGTTCTTC.

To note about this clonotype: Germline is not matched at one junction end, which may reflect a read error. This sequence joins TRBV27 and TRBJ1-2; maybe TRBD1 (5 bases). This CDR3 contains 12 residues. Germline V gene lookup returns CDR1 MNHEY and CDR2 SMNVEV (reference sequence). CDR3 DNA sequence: TGTGTCAGCAGCCGCTTAGGGGATGGCTACACCTTC. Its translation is CVSSRLGDGYTF.

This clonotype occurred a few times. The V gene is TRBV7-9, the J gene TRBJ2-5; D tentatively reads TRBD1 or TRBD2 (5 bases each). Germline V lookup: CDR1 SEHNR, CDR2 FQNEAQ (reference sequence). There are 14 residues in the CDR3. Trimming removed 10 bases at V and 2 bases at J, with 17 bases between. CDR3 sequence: CAIELRDAQETQYF. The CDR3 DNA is TGTGCCATAGAACTCCGGGACGCTCAAGAGACCCAGTACTTC.

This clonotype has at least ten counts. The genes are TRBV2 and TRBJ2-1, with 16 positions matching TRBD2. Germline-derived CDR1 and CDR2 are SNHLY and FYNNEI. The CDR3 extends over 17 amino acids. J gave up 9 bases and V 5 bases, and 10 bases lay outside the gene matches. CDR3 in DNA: TGTGCCAGCAGTTGGTCCGGGACTAGCGGGAGGGCCTCTGAGCAGTTCTTC. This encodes CASSWSGTSGRASEQFF.

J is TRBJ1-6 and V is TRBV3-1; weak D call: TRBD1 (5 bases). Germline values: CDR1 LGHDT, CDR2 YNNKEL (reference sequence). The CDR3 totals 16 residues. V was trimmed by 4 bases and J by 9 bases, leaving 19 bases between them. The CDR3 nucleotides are TGTGCCAGCAGCCTCCCGCAGGGAGGAAGGAGTTCACCCCTCCACTTT. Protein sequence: CASSLPQGGRSSPLHF.

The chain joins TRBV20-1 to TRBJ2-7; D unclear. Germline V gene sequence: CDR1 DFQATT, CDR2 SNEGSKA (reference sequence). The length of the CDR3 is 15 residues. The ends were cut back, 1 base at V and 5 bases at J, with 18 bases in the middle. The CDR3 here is CSARAEGPLGNEQYF. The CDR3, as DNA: TGCAGTGCTAGAGCCGAAGGCCCCCTGGGAAACGAGCAGTACTTC.

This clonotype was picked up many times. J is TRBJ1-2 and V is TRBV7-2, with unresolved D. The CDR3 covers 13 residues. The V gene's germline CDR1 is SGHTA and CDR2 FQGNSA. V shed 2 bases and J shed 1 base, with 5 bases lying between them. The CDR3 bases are TGTGCCAGCAGCTTAAACAATAACTATGGCTACACCTTC. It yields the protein CASSLNNNYGYTF.

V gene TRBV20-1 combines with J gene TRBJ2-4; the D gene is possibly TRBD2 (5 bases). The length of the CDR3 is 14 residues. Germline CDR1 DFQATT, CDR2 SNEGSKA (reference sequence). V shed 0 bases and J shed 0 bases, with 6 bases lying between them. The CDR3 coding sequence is TGCAGTGCTAGAGATCTAGCAGCCAAAAACATTCAGTACTTC. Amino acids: CSARDLAAKNIQYF.

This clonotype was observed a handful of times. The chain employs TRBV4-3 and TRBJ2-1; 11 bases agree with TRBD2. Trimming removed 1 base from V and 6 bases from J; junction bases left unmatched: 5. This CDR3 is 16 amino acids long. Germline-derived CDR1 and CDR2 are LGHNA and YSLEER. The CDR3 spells CASSQGVAGGINEQFF. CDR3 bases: TGCGCCAGCAGCCAAGGAGTAGCGGGAGGGATCAATGAGCAGTTCTTC.

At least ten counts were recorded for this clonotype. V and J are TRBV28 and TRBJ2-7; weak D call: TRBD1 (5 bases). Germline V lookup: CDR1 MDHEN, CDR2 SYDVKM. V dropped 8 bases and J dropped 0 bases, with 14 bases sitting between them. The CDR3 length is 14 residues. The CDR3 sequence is CASGRGQASYEQYF. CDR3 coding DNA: TGTGCCAGCGGACGAGGACAAGCCTCCTACGAGCAGTACTTC.

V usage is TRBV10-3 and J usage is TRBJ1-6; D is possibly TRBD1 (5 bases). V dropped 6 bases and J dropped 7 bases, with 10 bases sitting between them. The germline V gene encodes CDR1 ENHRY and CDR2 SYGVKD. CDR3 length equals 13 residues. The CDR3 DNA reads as TGTGCCATCAGGGAAACAGGAAATTCACCCCTCCACTTT. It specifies CAIRETGNSPLHF.

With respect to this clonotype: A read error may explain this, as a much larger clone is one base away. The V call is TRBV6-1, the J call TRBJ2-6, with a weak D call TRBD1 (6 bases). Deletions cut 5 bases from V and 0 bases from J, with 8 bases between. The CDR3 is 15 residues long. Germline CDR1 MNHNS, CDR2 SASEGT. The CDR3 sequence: CASSPGASGANVLTF. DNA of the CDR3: TGTGCCAGCAGTCCAGGGGCCTCTGGGGCCAACGTCCTGACTTTC.